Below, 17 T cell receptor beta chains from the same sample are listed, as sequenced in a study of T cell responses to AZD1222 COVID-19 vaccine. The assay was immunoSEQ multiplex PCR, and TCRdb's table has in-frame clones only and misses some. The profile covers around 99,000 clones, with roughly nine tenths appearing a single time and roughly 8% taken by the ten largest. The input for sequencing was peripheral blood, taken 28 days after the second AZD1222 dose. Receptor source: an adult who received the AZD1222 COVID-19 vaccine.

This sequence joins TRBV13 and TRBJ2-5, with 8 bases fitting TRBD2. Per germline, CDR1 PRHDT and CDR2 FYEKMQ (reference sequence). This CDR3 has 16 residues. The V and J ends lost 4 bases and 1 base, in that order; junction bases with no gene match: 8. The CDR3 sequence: CASSSQRERFQETQYF. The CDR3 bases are TGTGCCAGCAGCTCTCAGCGGGAGAGATTCCAAGAGACCCAGTACTTC.

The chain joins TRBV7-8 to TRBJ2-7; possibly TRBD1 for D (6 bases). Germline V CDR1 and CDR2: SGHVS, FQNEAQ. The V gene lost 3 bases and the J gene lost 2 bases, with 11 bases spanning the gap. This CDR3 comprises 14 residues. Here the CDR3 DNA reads TGTGCCAGCAGCTTGGGACACGGAACCTACGAGCAGTACTTC. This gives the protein CASSLGHGTYEQYF.

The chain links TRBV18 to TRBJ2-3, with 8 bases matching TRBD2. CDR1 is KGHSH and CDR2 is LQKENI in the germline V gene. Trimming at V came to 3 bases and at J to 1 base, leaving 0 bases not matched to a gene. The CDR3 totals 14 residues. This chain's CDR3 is CASSPTSGTDTQYF. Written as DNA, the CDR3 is TGTGCCAGCTCACCGACTAGCGGCACAGATACGCAGTATTTT.

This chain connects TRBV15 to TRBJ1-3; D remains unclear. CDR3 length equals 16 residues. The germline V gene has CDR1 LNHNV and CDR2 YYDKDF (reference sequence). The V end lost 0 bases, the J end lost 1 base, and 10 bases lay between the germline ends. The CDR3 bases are TGTGCCACCAGCAGAGACCGGGGATTATCTGGAAACACCATATATTTT. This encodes CATSRDRGLSGNTIYF.

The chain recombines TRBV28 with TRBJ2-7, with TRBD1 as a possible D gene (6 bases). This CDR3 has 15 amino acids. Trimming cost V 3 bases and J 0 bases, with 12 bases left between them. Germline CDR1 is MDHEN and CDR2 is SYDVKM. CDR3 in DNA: TGTGCCAGCAGTTTTGTTGGACAGAACTCCTACGAGCAGTACTTC. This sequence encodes CASSFVGQNSYEQYF.

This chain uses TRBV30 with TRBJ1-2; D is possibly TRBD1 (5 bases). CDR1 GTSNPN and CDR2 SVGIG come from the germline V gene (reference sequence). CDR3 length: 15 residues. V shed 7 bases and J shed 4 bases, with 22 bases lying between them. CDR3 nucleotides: TGTGCCTACTATCGGGGCAGGGTTGCGGTCTATGGCTACACCTTC. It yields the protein CAYYRGRVAVYGYTF.

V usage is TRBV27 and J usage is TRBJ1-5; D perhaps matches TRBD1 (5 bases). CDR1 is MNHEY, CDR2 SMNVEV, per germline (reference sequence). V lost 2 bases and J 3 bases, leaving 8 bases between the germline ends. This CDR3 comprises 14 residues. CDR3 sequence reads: CASSLGGINQPQHF. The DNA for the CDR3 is TGTGCCAGCAGTTTAGGGGGGATCAATCAGCCCCAGCATTTT.

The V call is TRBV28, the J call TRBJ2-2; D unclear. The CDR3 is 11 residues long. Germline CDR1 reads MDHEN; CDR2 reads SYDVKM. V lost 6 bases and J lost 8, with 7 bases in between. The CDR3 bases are TGTGCCAGCAGCCTGGCAGGGGAGCTGTTTTTT. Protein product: CASSLAGELFF.

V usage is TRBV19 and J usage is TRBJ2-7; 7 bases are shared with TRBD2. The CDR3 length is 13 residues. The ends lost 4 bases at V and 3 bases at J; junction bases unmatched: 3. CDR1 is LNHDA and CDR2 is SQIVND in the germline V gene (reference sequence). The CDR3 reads CASSTGRVYEQYF. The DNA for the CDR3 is TGTGCCAGTAGTACAGGGAGGGTCTACGAGCAGTACTTC.

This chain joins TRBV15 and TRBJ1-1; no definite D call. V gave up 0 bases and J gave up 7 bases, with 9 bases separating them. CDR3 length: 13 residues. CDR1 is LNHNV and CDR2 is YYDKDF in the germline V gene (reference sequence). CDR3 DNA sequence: TGTGCCACCAGCAGAGATCGGGCCAGTGAAGCTTTCTTT. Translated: CATSRDRASEAFF.

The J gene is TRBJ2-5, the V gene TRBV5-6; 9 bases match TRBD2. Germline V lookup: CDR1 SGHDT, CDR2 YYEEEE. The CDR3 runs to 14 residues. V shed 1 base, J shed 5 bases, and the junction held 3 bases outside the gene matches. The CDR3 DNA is TGTGCCAGCAGCTTGCTAGCGGGAAGGGAGACCCAGTACTTC. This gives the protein CASSLLAGRETQYF.

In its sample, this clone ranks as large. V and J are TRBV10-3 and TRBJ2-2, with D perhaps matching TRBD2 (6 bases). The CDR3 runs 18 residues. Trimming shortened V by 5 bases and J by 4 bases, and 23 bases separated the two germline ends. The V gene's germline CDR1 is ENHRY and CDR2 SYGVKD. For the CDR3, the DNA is TGTGCCATCAGTCCAGGACGACTAGACCGAACGGGCACCGGGGAGCTGTTTTTT. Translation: CAISPGRLDRTGTGELFF.

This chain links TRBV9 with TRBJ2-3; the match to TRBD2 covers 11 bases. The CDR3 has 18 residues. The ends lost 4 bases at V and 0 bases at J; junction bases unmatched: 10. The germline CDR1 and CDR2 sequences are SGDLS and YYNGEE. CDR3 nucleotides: TGTGCCAGCAGCCGCACCCAACTAGCGGGAGCTAGCACAGATACGCAGTATTTT. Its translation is CASSRTQLAGASTDTQYF.

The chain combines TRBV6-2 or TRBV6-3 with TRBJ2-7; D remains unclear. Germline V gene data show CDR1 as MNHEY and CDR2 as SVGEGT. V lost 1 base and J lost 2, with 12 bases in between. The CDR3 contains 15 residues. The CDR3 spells CASSYFLSNAYEQYF. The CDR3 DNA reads TGTGCCAGCAGTTACTTCCTATCGAACGCCTACGAGCAGTACTTC.

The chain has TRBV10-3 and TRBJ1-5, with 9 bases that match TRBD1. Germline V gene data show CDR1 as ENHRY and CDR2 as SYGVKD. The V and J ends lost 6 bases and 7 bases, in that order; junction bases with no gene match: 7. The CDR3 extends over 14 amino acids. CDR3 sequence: CAIRGTGFGQPQHF. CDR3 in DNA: TGTGCCATCAGGGGGACAGGGTTTGGACAGCCCCAGCATTTT.

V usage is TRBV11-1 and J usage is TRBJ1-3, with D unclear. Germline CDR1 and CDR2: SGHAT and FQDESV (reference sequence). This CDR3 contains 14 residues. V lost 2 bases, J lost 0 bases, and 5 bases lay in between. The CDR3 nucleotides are TGTGCCAGCAGCTTAACAGACTCTGGAAACACCATATATTTT. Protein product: CASSLTDSGNTIYF. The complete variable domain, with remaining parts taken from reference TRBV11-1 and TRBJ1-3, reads EAEVAQSPRYKITEKSQAVAFWCDPISGHATLYWYRQILGQGPELLVQFQDESVVDDSQLPKDRFSAERLKGVDSTLKIQPAELGDSAMYLCASSLTDSGNTIYFGEGSWLTVV.

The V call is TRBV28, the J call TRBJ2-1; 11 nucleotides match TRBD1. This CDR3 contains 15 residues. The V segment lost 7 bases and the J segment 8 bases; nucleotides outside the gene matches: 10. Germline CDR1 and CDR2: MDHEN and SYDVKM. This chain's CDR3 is CASIRDRGVFDEQFF. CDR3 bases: TGTGCCAGCATTCGGGACAGGGGGGTTTTCGATGAGCAGTTCTTC.